The present entry profiles one T cell receptor (beta chain) with its context. The antigen remains unidentified. Specified treatment: approximately 18 received Ad26.COV2.S at low or high dose, single or two shots; 5 received placebo; per-sample allocation not given. At day 63 after the first vaccine or placebo injection, samples were drawn. The data were obtained in a study of Ad26.COV2.S vaccination and SARS-CoV-2 variants. Study-wide context: COV1001, an Ad26.COV2.S trial, supplied this vaccine-arm donor. In the study, Ad26.COV2.S was injected intramuscularly once, or twice 56 days apart. Study-level points and caveats: Overall T cell responses may have been underestimated by the analyses of TCR breadth and depth. A substantial breadth of spike-specific CD8+ and CD4+ T cell responses after vaccination has been reported.

Only in-frame clones appear in the TCRdb table, and some are missing; sequencing was by immunoSEQ multiplex PCR. The table lists about 350,000 clones, 75% to 90% of them singletons. The source of this sequence is a person between 18 and 65 years old who received the Ad26.COV2.S COVID-19 vaccine or a placebo. Source: peripheral blood, taken in a trial of Ad26.COV2.S vaccine versus placebo.

CDR3 in amino acids: CASSQTGELFF. As DNA, the CDR3 is TGTGCCAGCAGCCAGACCGGGGAGCTGTTTTTT. The J gene is TRBJ2-2, the V gene TRBV7-9; D not certain. Germline CDR1 is SEHNR and CDR2 is FQNEAQ (reference sequence). This CDR3 comprises 11 residues. Trimming took 5 bases from V and 5 from J, leaving 3 bases between them.